The subject of this entry is one TCR beta chain. The data derive from a study of technical replicates of blood from a few donors. The CDR3 totals 15 residues. Germline V gene data show CDR1 as SGHAT and CDR2 as FQNNGV. The V and J ends lost 5 bases and 4 bases, in that order; junction bases with no gene match: 11. The repertoire was sequenced with immunoSEQ multiplex PCR; TCRdb's copy has only in-frame clones and lacks some. The sample holds tens of thousands of clones, 91% seen once. The sample comprised T cells isolated from PBMCs. The chain combines TRBV11-2 with TRBJ2-7; 7 bases map to TRBD1. This clonotype was sampled from a human donor in good health. The CDR3 loop is CASSAAGTANYEQYF. The CDR3 DNA reads as TGTGCCAGCAGCGCAGCCGGGACAGCCAATTACGAGCAGTACTTC.